This passage covers 30 T cell receptor beta chains from one sample sequenced in a study of blood T cell repertoires in COVID-19. Assay: immunoSEQ multiplex PCR; the TCRdb copy retains only in-frame clones and omits some. The table includes about 91,000 clones, about 77% detected once. Sequencing was performed on peripheral blood. Source of these receptors: a woman older than 75 with acute or convalescent COVID-19.

This chain's CDR3 is CASSQEGTSGFEQFF. The DNA for the CDR3 is TGCGCCAGCAGCCAAGAAGGGACTAGCGGGTTTGAGCAGTTCTTC. The rearrangement links TRBV4-1 to TRBJ2-1, with TRBD2 matching over 12 bases. In germline, CDR1 is MGHRA, CDR2 YSYEKL. This CDR3 is built from 15 residues. Trimming took 0 bases from V and 9 from J; bases not matched to a gene: 3.

This chain uses TRBV5-4 with TRBJ1-2, with D possibly TRBD1 on 5 matching bases. V was cut by 1 base and J by 0 bases, with 10 bases left in between. Germline lookup yields CDR1 SGHNT and CDR2 YYREEE (reference sequence). The CDR3 consists of 15 residues. CDR3 bases: TGTGCCAGCAGCTTGTCCACAGGTGCTAACTATGGCTACACCTTC. Translating it yields CASSLSTGANYGYTF.

The chain combines TRBV10-3 with TRBJ2-7, with 12 bases aligning to TRBD2. The germline V gene has CDR1 ENHRY and CDR2 SYGVKD. J lost 3 bases, V lost 6 bases, and 6 bases had no gene match. CDR3 length equals 15 residues. The CDR3 loop reads CAIRETGLAGYEQYF. The CDR3 nucleotides are TGTGCCATCAGGGAGACGGGACTAGCGGGCTACGAGCAGTACTTC.

The chain employs TRBV2 and TRBJ1-2; D remains unclear. The CDR3 contains 16 residues. Trimming left V 6 bases short and J 1 base short, with 18 bases between. CDR1 and CDR2 from the germline V gene are SNHLY and FYNNEI. CDR3 residues: CASSEIRGEGNYGYTF. Here the CDR3 DNA reads TGTGCCAGCAGCGAGATCCGTGGGGAGGGTAACTATGGCTACACCTTC.

V usage is TRBV10-3 and J usage is TRBJ1-1; D may be TRBD1 (5 bases). Trimming shortened V by 6 bases and J by 0 bases, and 11 bases separated the two germline ends. This CDR3 has 14 residues. The germline V gene has CDR1 ENHRY and CDR2 SYGVKD. The CDR3: CAIRGGEMNTEAFF. DNA of the CDR3: TGTGCCATCAGGGGGGGGGAGATGAACACTGAAGCTTTCTTT.

J is TRBJ2-7 and V is TRBV19; the match to TRBD2 covers 11 bases. The V and J ends lost 5 bases and 7 bases, in that order; junction bases with no gene match: 7. The CDR3 loop spans 14 amino acids. CDR1 is LNHDA and CDR2 is SQIVND in the germline V gene (reference sequence). DNA for the CDR3: TGTGCCAGTAGTCCGGGCCGACTAGCGGGAGAGCAGTACTTC. This gives the protein CASSPGRLAGEQYF.

Here the CDR3 reads CASSLQGGQYQETQYF. CDR3 DNA sequence: TGTGCCAGCAGCCTCCAGGGGGGACAGTACCAAGAGACCCAGTACTTC. The rearrangement uses TRBV7-9 and TRBJ2-5, with D maybe TRBD1 (7 bases). Trimming took off 5 bases at V and 0 bases at J, with 16 bases between the two ends. The CDR3 loop spans 16 amino acids. Germline-derived CDR1 and CDR2 are SEHNR and FQNEAQ (reference sequence).

This rearrangement joins TRBV7-9 to TRBJ1-1; a possible D gene is TRBD1 (6 bases). Trimming pared 5 bases from V and 10 bases from J, leaving 26 bases between. The CDR3 is 16 residues long. Germline V CDR1 and CDR2: SEHNR, FQNEAQ (reference sequence). The CDR3 nucleotides read TGTGCCAGCAGCCCTAATCCGGGACAACCCTCCGAGGGAGCTTTCTTT. Encoded protein: CASSPNPGQPSEGAFF.

This clone appeared once. This rearrangement joins TRBV11-2 to TRBJ1-2, with D unresolved. The germline V gene has CDR1 SGHAT and CDR2 FQNNGV. The CDR3 consists of 14 residues. V dropped 5 bases and J dropped 2 bases, with 12 bases sitting between them. The CDR3 sequence: CASSQAVENYGYTF. The CDR3 DNA is TGTGCCAGCAGCCAAGCGGTGGAAAACTATGGCTACACCTTC.

This clone was seen more than once but under ten times. This chain's CDR3 is CASTMTGANQPQHF. In nucleotides, the CDR3 is TGTGCCAGTACCATGACAGGTGCCAATCAGCCCCAGCATTTT. This chain uses TRBV19 with TRBJ1-5; D is possibly TRBD1 (6 bases). The V gene lost 7 bases and the J gene lost 3 bases, with 13 bases spanning the gap. The CDR3 is 14 residues long. The germline V gene has CDR1 LNHDA and CDR2 SQIVND (reference sequence).

This chain uses TRBV28 with TRBJ1-3; D is unclear. This CDR3 has 15 amino acids. Trimming cost V 10 bases and J 2 bases, with 18 bases left between them. CDR1 and CDR2 (germline): MDHEN, SYDVKM. As DNA, the CDR3 is TGTGCCACCGCTCTAAACATAGCCCCTGGAAACACCATATATTTT. Residues: CATALNIAPGNTIYF.

The chain recombines TRBV5-1 with TRBJ2-1; possible D gene TRBD1, 5 bases. V lost 3 bases, J lost 0 bases, and 10 bases lay in between. In germline, CDR1 is SGHRS, CDR2 YFSETQ. CDR3 length: 15 amino acids. Here the CDR3 reads CASSSEDSSYNEQFF. In nucleotides, the CDR3 is TGCGCCAGCAGCTCGGAAGACAGCTCCTACAATGAGCAGTTCTTC.

This chain links TRBV5-6 with TRBJ2-7, with 8 nucleotides matching TRBD2. The CDR3 has 16 amino acids. V lost 6 bases and J lost 4; bases outside the gene matches: 15. Germline assignment: CDR1 SGHDT and CDR2 YYEEEE. The CDR3 is CASTPPRWEREYEQYF. The CDR3 nucleotides are TGTGCCAGCACCCCTCCTAGGTGGGAGCGGGAGTACGAGCAGTACTTC.

The chain recombines TRBV4-3 with TRBJ1-1, with a tentative D call TRBD1 (6 bases). Germline values: CDR1 LGHNA, CDR2 YSLEER. The CDR3 runs 14 residues. V was cut by 0 bases and J by 9 bases, with 14 bases left in between. Written as DNA, the CDR3 is TGCGCCAGCAGCCAAGACGGCGGGGGGGCGAAAGCTTTCTTT. Amino acid sequence: CASSQDGGGAKAFF.

V is TRBV21-1 and J is TRBJ1-1; the table assigns TRBD1, which was not confirmed against the DNA. TRBV21-1 is described as a pseudogene. This CDR3 comprises 13 residues. This CDR3 is CASSVSRQFEAFF. The CDR3 nucleotides read TGTGCCAGCAGCGTATCCCGACAGTTTGAAGCTTTCTTT.

Only a few counts were recorded for this clone. The chain combines TRBV19 with TRBJ1-1; 9 nucleotides line up with TRBD1. Trimming cost V 5 bases and J 4 bases; bases outside gene matches: 11. Germline V gene data show CDR1 as LNHDA and CDR2 as SQIVND (reference sequence). This CDR3 contains 16 residues. CDR3 bases: TGTGCCAGTAGTCTCAGAAGACAGGGGGGGGCCACTGAAGCTTTCTTT. This encodes CASSLRRQGGATEAFF.

V is TRBV19 and J is TRBJ2-1, with D tentatively TRBD1 (6 bases). Germline V gene lookup returns CDR1 LNHDA and CDR2 SQIVND (reference sequence). The CDR3 covers 18 residues. V was trimmed by 3 bases and J by 0 bases, leaving 18 bases between them. CDR3 residues: CASSMGWDKPLSYNEQFF. The CDR3, as DNA: TGTGCCAGTAGTATGGGATGGGACAAGCCCCTCTCCTACAATGAGCAGTTCTTC.

The chain employs TRBV7-6 and TRBJ1-4; TRBD1 is a possible D gene (6 bases). The V and J ends lost 0 bases and 0 bases respectively, with 14 bases between them. Germline V gene data show CDR1 as SGHVS and CDR2 as FNYEAQ. The CDR3 loop spans 18 amino acids. The CDR3 DNA is TGTGCCAGCAGCTTAGCGGGGACACTACTTCCAACTAATGAAAAACTGTTTTTT. This translates into CASSLAGTLLPTNEKLFF.

The chain has TRBV3-1 (or the pseudogene TRBV3-2) and TRBJ1-1, with unresolved D. The V and J ends lost 1 base and 1 base respectively, with 4 bases between them. Germline-derived CDR1 and CDR2 are LGHDT and YNNKEL (reference sequence). The CDR3 has 13 residues. CDR3 DNA: TGTGCCAGCAGCCAAGGGAGGAACACTGAAGCTTTCTTT. Translated, it gives CASSQGRNTEAFF.

The chain recombines TRBV30 with TRBJ2-7; weak D call: TRBD2 (6 bases). CDR1 and CDR2 from the germline V gene are GTSNPN and SVGIG (reference sequence). V gave up 3 bases and J gave up 2 bases, with 11 bases separating them. CDR3 length: 13 residues. The CDR3 DNA is TGTGCCTGGAGGGGCAGGACTACCTACGAGCAGTACTTC. Protein product: CAWRGRTTYEQYF. Full variable domain (rest looked up from reference TRBV30 and TRBJ2-7): SQTIHQWPATLVQPVGSPLSLECTVEGTSNPNLYWYRQAAGRGLQLLFYSVGIGQISSEVPQNLSASRPQDRQFILSSKKLLLSDSGFYLCAWRGRTTYEQYFGPGTRLTVT.

This clone was detected a few times. The rearrangement links TRBV27 to TRBJ2-7; maybe TRBD2 (5 bases). The germline V gene encodes CDR1 MNHEY and CDR2 SMNVEV (reference sequence). The CDR3 is 13 residues long. The V end was cut by 6 bases, the J end by 3 bases, with 12 bases between. The CDR3 reads CASSPTSVYEQYF. The CDR3 bases are TGTGCCAGCAGCCCTACTAGTGTCTACGAGCAGTACTTC.

The chain uses TRBV7-8 and TRBJ2-3, with D perhaps TRBD2 (5 bases). Germline V CDR1 and CDR2: SGHVS, FQNEAQ. Trimming cost V 4 bases and J 5 bases, with 25 bases left between them. The CDR3 extends over 18 amino acids. CDR3 in amino acids: CASSYRGGLIRTGDTQYF. The CDR3 bases are TGTGCCAGCAGCTATAGAGGAGGACTCATCCGCACGGGAGATACGCAGTATTTT.

The rearrangement joins TRBV4-3 to TRBJ1-1, with unresolved D. The V gene's germline CDR1 is LGHNA and CDR2 YSLEER. This CDR3 has 15 residues. Deletions cut 0 bases from V and 3 bases from J, with 11 bases between. The CDR3 coding sequence is TGCGCCAGCAGCCAAGATGTGGGGAGATACACTGAAGCTTTCTTT. Translation: CASSQDVGRYTEAFF.

The chain joins TRBV5-5 to TRBJ2-7; D may be TRBD1 (5 bases). Germline V gives CDR1 SGHKS, CDR2 YYEKEE (reference sequence). V lost 4 bases and J lost 1, with 15 bases in between. The length of the CDR3 is 15 residues. This chain's CDR3 is CASSPLGHLSYEQYF. The CDR3 bases are TGTGCCAGCAGCCCCTTAGGACATTTATCCTACGAGCAGTACTTC.

This chain uses TRBV5-6 with TRBJ2-7; D gene unclear. Trimming removed 1 base from V and 2 bases from J, with 13 bases in between. The CDR3 spans 15 residues. Germline V gene sequence: CDR1 SGHDT, CDR2 YYEEEE. CDR3 region: CASSLHSLSPYEQYF. The CDR3 DNA reads TGTGCCAGCAGCTTGCATAGTCTATCCCCCTACGAGCAGTACTTC.

As DNA, the CDR3 is TGTGCCAGCAGTTTGTTTAATGCCTACGAGCAGTACTTC. Translated: CASSLFNAYEQYF. The V and J genes are TRBV27 and TRBJ2-7; D gene ambiguous. The CDR3 totals 13 residues. Per the germline V gene, CDR1 is MNHEY and CDR2 is SMNVEV (reference sequence). Trimming removed 3 bases from V and 2 bases from J, with 8 bases in between.

The rearrangement joins TRBV20-1 to TRBJ2-7; D gene ambiguous. The CDR3 is 11 residues long. Looked up from germline, CDR1 is DFQATT and CDR2 is SNEGSKA (reference sequence). V was clipped by 2 bases and J by 4 bases, with 6 bases between them. The CDR3: CSARNNYEQYF. CDR3 coding DNA: TGCAGTGCTAGAAATAATTACGAGCAGTACTTC.

The rearrangement joins TRBV5-5 to TRBJ1-6; 8 nucleotides match TRBD1. The CDR3 sequence is 17 residues long. J gave up 1 base and V 4 bases, and 7 bases lay outside the gene matches. Germline V gives CDR1 SGHKS, CDR2 YYEKEE (reference sequence). The CDR3 sequence is CASSPRGPDSYNSPLHF. CDR3 nucleotides: TGTGCCAGCAGCCCCAGGGGGCCAGATTCCTATAATTCACCCCTCCACTTT.

Only a few counts were recorded for this clone. The chain links TRBV13 to TRBJ2-7; 9 bases match TRBD1. The germline gives CDR1 PRHDT, CDR2 FYEKMQ (reference sequence). V lost 0 bases and J lost 0; bases outside the gene matches: 9. The CDR3 is 18 amino acids. The CDR3 nucleotides read TGTGCCAGCAGCTTAGGCCTAAGGGACAGGGAATACTCCTACGAGCAGTACTTC. Translated, it gives CASSLGLRDREYSYEQYF.

This clone appeared once. This chain joins TRBV21-1 and TRBJ2-5; TRBD2 reflects the table's D call only, with no check against the DNA. TRBV21-1 is assigned pseudogene status. There are 17 residues in the CDR3. DNA of the CDR3: TGTGCCAGCAGCAAAGGCCGGACTAGCAGGCGTTTGGAGACCCAGTACTTC. This sequence encodes CASSKGRTSRRLETQYF.